What follows describes a single TCR beta chain. This sample was taken from a study of blood T cell repertoires in COVID-19. V was trimmed by 3 bases and J by 8 bases, leaving 11 bases between them. Germline V gives CDR1 SGHDT, CDR2 YYEEEE. This CDR3 has 12 residues. Clones were read by immunoSEQ multiplex PCR, and TCRdb kept only the in-frame ones, dropping some. The table lists 300,000 to 350,000 clones, more than 85% of them singletons. The V call is TRBV5-6, the J call TRBJ1-1, with D possibly being TRBD1 (6 bases). This receptor was obtained from a woman aged 25 to 39 who had been exposed to COVID-19. Sequences were obtained from PBMCs or T cells enriched from blood (not recorded which). The CDR3 sequence: CASSSNRAEAFF. The DNA for the CDR3 is TGTGCCAGCAGCTCGAACAGGGCCGAAGCTTTCTTT. Drawing the rest from reference TRBV5-6 and TRBJ1-1, the complete variable domain is DAGVTQSPTHLIKTRGQQVTLRCSPKSGHDTVSWYQQALGQGPQFIFQYYEEEERQRGNFPDRFSGHQFPNYSSELNVNALLLGDSALYLCASSSNRAEAFFGQGTRLTVV.